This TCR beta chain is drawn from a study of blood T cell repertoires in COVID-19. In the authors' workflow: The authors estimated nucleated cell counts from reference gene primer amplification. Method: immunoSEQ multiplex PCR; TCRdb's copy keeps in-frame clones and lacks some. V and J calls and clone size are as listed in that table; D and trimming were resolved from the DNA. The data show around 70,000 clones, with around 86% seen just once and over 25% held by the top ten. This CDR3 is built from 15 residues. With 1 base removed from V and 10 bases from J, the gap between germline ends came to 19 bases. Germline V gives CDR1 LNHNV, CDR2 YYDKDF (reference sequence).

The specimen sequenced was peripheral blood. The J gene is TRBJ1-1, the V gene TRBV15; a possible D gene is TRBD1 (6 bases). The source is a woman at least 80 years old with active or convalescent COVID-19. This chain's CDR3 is CATSRAPGQLIRAFF. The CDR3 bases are TGTGCCACCAGCAGAGCCCCTGGACAGCTCATCCGAGCTTTCTTT.